This entry describes one TCR beta chain. The length of the CDR3 is 14 residues. The germline gives CDR1 SGHKS, CDR2 YYEKEE (reference sequence). V gave up 0 bases and J gave up 6 bases, with 9 bases separating them. Assay used: immunoSEQ multiplex PCR; TCRdb lists only in-frame clones, some missing. The sample consists of around 150,000 clones, more than 60% of them appearing once. The sample belongs to a study of blood T cell repertoires in COVID-19. The chain uses TRBV5-5 and TRBJ2-2, with D hard to call. The sequenced sample consisted of peripheral blood. This clonotype was obtained from a woman in her forties or fifties with active or convalescent COVID-19. This CDR3 is CASSLGLSAGELFF. The CDR3 DNA reads as TGTGCCAGCAGCTTGGGTCTATCGGCCGGGGAGCTGTTTTTT. Together with reference TRBV5-5 and TRBJ2-2, the CDR3 gives the full variable domain: DAGVTQSPTHLIKTRGQQVTLRCSPISGHKSVSWYQQVLGQGPQFIFQYYEKEERGRGNFPDRFSARQFPNYSSELNVNALLLGDSALYLCASSLGLSAGELFFGEGSRLTVL.